These 26 T cell receptor beta chains were sequenced from one sample in a study of blood T cell repertoires in COVID-19. The method was immunoSEQ multiplex PCR; TCRdb's version includes in-frame clones alone and lacks a portion of them. Here the sample spans 60,000 or so clones, around nine tenths being singletons. The source material was peripheral blood. These receptors were obtained from a man aged 60-69 years with acute or convalescent COVID-19.

The V call is TRBV6-5, the J call TRBJ1-1; D gene uncertain. The CDR3 is 14 residues long. CDR1 is MNHEY, CDR2 SVGAGI, per germline. Trimming removed 8 bases from V and 2 bases from J, with 15 bases in between. CDR3 nucleotides: TGTGCCAGCTTTTCGGGATGGAGAAACACTGAAGCTTTCTTT. As protein: CASFSGWRNTEAFF.

V and J are TRBV28 and TRBJ2-7, with 10 bases identical to TRBD1. V shed 7 bases and J 3 bases; nucleotides not matched to a gene: 3. This CDR3 has 13 residues. Looked up from germline, CDR1 is MDHEN and CDR2 is SYDVKM. CDR3 in amino acids: CASTRTGGYEQYF. The CDR3, as DNA: TGTGCCAGCACCCGGACAGGGGGCTACGAGCAGTACTTC. The variable domain in full, with the rest retrieved from reference TRBV28 and TRBJ2-7, is DVKVTQSSRYLVKRTGEKVFLECVQDMDHENMFWYRQDPGLGLRLIYFSYDVKMKEKGDIPEGYSVSREKKERFSLILESASTNQTSMYLCASTRTGGYEQYFGPGTRLTVT.

V usage is TRBV18 and J usage is TRBJ1-4, with TRBD1 identical over 7 bases. Germline CDR1 reads KGHSH; CDR2 reads LQKENI. The CDR3 totals 15 residues. V dropped 6 bases and J dropped 2; count of bases not matched to a gene: 6. The CDR3: CASSPPGQTNEKLFF. CDR3 in DNA: TGTGCCAGCTCTCCGCCGGGACAGACTAATGAAAAACTGTTTTTT.

The chain carries TRBV6-2 or TRBV6-3 and TRBJ1-5; no firm D call. CDR1 and CDR2 (germline): MNHEY, SVGEGT. Trimming shortened V by 6 bases and J by 0 bases, and 15 bases separated the two germline ends. The length of the CDR3 is 16 residues. The CDR3 bases are TGTGCCAGCAGCCAGCTGTCCGGGATTAGCAATCAGCCCCAGCATTTT. Amino acid sequence: CASSQLSGISNQPQHF.

The chain links TRBV2 to TRBJ2-7, with TRBD1 matching over 8 bases. Germline CDR1 SNHLY, CDR2 FYNNEI. The V and J ends lost 7 bases and 5 bases, in that order; junction bases with no gene match: 7. CDR3 length: 13 amino acids. CDR3 in DNA: TGTGCCAGCACAAGACAGGGGTTCAACGAGCAGTACTTC. Amino acids: CASTRQGFNEQYF.

The V gene is TRBV14, the J gene TRBJ2-3, with unresolved D. Trimming stripped 1 base from V and 8 bases from J, with 10 bases between. Germline V gene lookup returns CDR1 SGHDN and CDR2 FVKESK. The CDR3 is 13 residues long. CDR3 bases: TGTGCCAGCAGCCAAGGCTTTCAAGCTACGCAGTATTTT. The encoded protein is CASSQGFQATQYF. The complete variable domain, with remaining parts taken from reference TRBV14 and TRBJ2-3, reads EAGVTQFPSHSVIEKGQTVTLRCDPISGHDNLYWYRRVMGKEIKFLLHFVKESKQDESGMPNNRFLAERTGGTYSTLKVQPAELEDSGVYFCASSQGFQATQYFGPGTRLTVL.

The rearrangement links TRBV27 to TRBJ2-3; TRBD2 matches at 9 bases. The CDR3 extends over 14 amino acids. V lost 3 bases, J lost 2 bases, and 0 bases stayed unmatched. Germline CDR1 is MNHEY and CDR2 is SMNVEV (reference sequence). CDR3 coding DNA: TGTGCCAGCAGTTTGGGACTAGCCACAGATACGCAGTATTTT. Its translation: CASSLGLATDTQYF.

J is TRBJ1-1 and V is TRBV27; TRBD1 might be the D (5 bases). Germline V gene lookup returns CDR1 MNHEY and CDR2 SMNVEV (reference sequence). Trimming shortened V by 5 bases and J by 0 bases, and 16 bases separated the two germline ends. This CDR3 is 16 amino acids long. CDR3 coding DNA: TGTGCCAGCAGTCTAGGCGGGGGGATCTTGAACACTGAAGCTTTCTTT. Encoded protein: CASSLGGGILNTEAFF.

This chain uses TRBV27 with TRBJ2-1, with 10 bases fitting TRBD2. Per germline, CDR1 MNHEY and CDR2 SMNVEV (reference sequence). The CDR3 runs 15 residues. Trimming cost V 3 bases and J 4 bases; bases outside gene matches: 3. The CDR3 is CASSFSSGGYNEQFF. CDR3 coding DNA: TGTGCCAGCAGTTTTAGTAGCGGGGGGTACAATGAGCAGTTCTTC.

This clone appeared a few times. This chain links TRBV3-1 (or the pseudogene TRBV3-2) with TRBJ2-2; no definite D call. The CDR3 extends over 13 amino acids. Per the germline V gene, CDR1 is LGHDT and CDR2 is YNNKEL (reference sequence). Trimming stripped 8 bases from V and 1 base from J, with 8 bases between. CDR3 region: CASQKMNTGELFF. CDR3 coding DNA: TGTGCCAGCCAGAAAATGAACACCGGGGAGCTGTTTTTT.

This clone was recorded a few times. The V gene is TRBV30, the J gene TRBJ1-4, with D maybe TRBD1 (6 bases). The germline V gene encodes CDR1 GTSNPN and CDR2 SVGIG (reference sequence). The V gene lost 4 bases and the J gene lost 4 bases, with 16 bases spanning the gap. The CDR3 loop spans 15 amino acids. The CDR3 region is CAWTGGAGGNEKLFF. Written as DNA, the CDR3 is TGTGCCTGGACCGGGGGGGCAGGCGGTAATGAAAAACTGTTTTTT.

This chain joins TRBV28 and TRBJ2-7; 15 positions agree with TRBD2. Germline CDR1 MDHEN, CDR2 SYDVKM. The CDR3 is made up of 16 amino acids. Trimming removed 4 bases from V and 2 bases from J; junction bases left unmatched: 3. The CDR3 protein is CASSSRTSGRAYEQYF. CDR3 DNA sequence: TGTGCCAGCAGTTCCCGGACTAGCGGGAGGGCCTACGAGCAGTACTTC.

This clone was observed a single time. The J gene is TRBJ2-1, the V gene TRBV5-4; D possibly corresponds to TRBD2 (6 bases). This CDR3 has 17 residues. Trimming pared 1 base from V and 2 bases from J, leaving 16 bases between. Germline V lookup: CDR1 SGHNT, CDR2 YYREEE (reference sequence). This chain's CDR3 is CASSLHPSVRAYNEQFF. Here the CDR3 DNA reads TGTGCCAGCAGCTTGCACCCTAGCGTCAGAGCCTACAATGAGCAGTTCTTC. The complete variable domain, with remaining parts taken from reference TRBV5-4 and TRBJ2-1, reads ETGVTQSPTHLIKTRGQQVTLRCSSQSGHNTVSWYQQALGQGPQFIFQYYREEENGRGNFPPRFSGLQFPNYSSELNVNALELDDSALYLCASSLHPSVRAYNEQFFGPGTRLTVL.

The genes are TRBV10-3 and TRBJ1-2; TRBD1 aligns across 9 bases. CDR1 ENHRY and CDR2 SYGVKD come from the germline V gene. CDR3 size: 14 residues. V shed 6 bases and J 6 bases; nucleotides not matched to a gene: 8. CDR3 coding DNA: TGTGCCATCAGACCACAGGGGGCCTTGGATGGCTACACCTTC. It translates to CAIRPQGALDGYTF.

The chain couples TRBV7-4 to TRBJ2-3, with TRBD2 identical over 7 bases. V shed 1 base and J 5 bases; nucleotides not matched to a gene: 9. CDR3 size: 16 residues. Germline lookup yields CDR1 SGHVT and CDR2 SQSDAQ. In nucleotides, the CDR3 is TGTGCCAGCAGCTTAGTGCGAGGGAGGGCCGAAGATACGCAGTATTTT. It specifies CASSLVRGRAEDTQYF. Drawing the rest from reference TRBV7-4 and TRBJ2-3, the complete variable domain is GAGVSQSPRYKVAKRGRDVALRCDSISGHVTLYWYRQTLGQGSEVLTYSQSDAQRDKSGRPSGRFSAERPERSVSTLKIQRTEQGDSAVYLCASSLVRGRAEDTQYFGPGTRLTVL.

The V gene is TRBV15, the J gene TRBJ2-1, with a possible D match to TRBD2 (6 bases). Trimming took off 4 bases at V and 5 bases at J, with 12 bases between the two ends. Germline V gene lookup returns CDR1 LNHNV and CDR2 YYDKDF (reference sequence). This CDR3 has 14 amino acids. CDR3 loop: CATSIRETDNEQFF. The CDR3 DNA reads as TGTGCCACCAGCATCCGGGAGACGGACAATGAGCAGTTCTTC.

The J gene is TRBJ1-6, the V gene TRBV4-2; TRBD1 agrees at 7 bases. The junction had 9 bases not matched to a gene; V was cut back by 3 bases and J by 10 bases. From germline, CDR1 is LGHNA and CDR2 YNFKEQ. The CDR3 covers 15 residues. The CDR3 region has the DNA TGTGCCAGCAGCCAGGCTACAGGGGATGGATCACCCCTCCACTTT. It encodes CASSQATGDGSPLHF.

The rearrangement joins TRBV28 to TRBJ1-5; D perhaps matches TRBD1 (6 bases). The CDR3 covers 15 residues. Trimming stripped 5 bases from V and 3 bases from J, with 14 bases between. The germline CDR1 and CDR2 sequences are MDHEN and SYDVKM. CDR3 nucleotides: TGTGCCAGCAGTCGAAGACAGGCTCACAATCAGCCCCAGCATTTT. It specifies CASSRRQAHNQPQHF.

V and J are TRBV16 and TRBJ2-5, with D perhaps matching TRBD1 (5 bases). V lost 4 bases and J lost 5, with 17 bases in between. Germline CDR1 KGHSY, CDR2 FQNENV. This CDR3 is built from 15 residues. DNA of the CDR3: TGTGCCAGCAGCCCAAGGGGCGGTGAGTCGGAGACCCAGTACTTC. Its protein product is CASSPRGGESETQYF.

V gene TRBV12-5 combines with J gene TRBJ1-1; 10 nucleotides align to TRBD1. Unmatched junction bases numbered 8, after V lost 7 bases and J lost 0 bases. The CDR3 covers 16 residues. Looked up from germline, CDR1 is LGHNT and CDR2 is FRNRAP. CDR3 coding DNA: TGTGCTAGTGCCCCCGGGACAGGGGCCGTGAACACTGAAGCTTTCTTT. Amino acid sequence: CASAPGTGAVNTEAFF. Full variable domain (missing parts from reference TRBV12-5 and TRBJ1-1): DARVTQTPRHKVTEMGQEVTMRCQPILGHNTVFWYRQTMMQGLELLAYFRNRAPLDDSGMPKDRFSAEMPDATLATLKIQPSEPRDSAVYFCASAPGTGAVNTEAFFGQGTRLTVV.

This sequence joins TRBV5-1 and TRBJ2-7; a possible D gene is TRBD2 (6 bases). The CDR3 consists of 15 residues. Trimming took 4 bases from V and 5 from J, leaving 19 bases between them. The germline V gene encodes CDR1 SGHRS and CDR2 YFSETQ. The CDR3 nucleotides are TGCGCCAGCAGCCCGGGACTGTTGATAGGGAACGAGCAGTACTTC. The encoded protein is CASSPGLLIGNEQYF.

The chain combines TRBV5-4 with TRBJ1-1, with D maybe TRBD1 (6 bases). The CDR3 covers 14 residues. Germline CDR1 and CDR2: SGHNT and YYREEE (reference sequence). Trimming stripped 1 base from V and 1 base from J, with 8 bases between. In DNA form, the CDR3 reads TGTGCCAGCAGCTTGAACAGGGCGAACACTGAAGCTTTCTTT. Amino acids: CASSLNRANTEAFF.

V is TRBV5-1 and J is TRBJ1-6; 7 bases line up with TRBD1. Trimming took 3 bases from V and 10 from J; bases not matched to a gene: 1. Per the germline V gene, CDR1 is SGHRS and CDR2 is YFSETQ. This CDR3 contains 12 residues. This CDR3 is CASSWGQSPLHF. In DNA, the CDR3 is TGCGCCAGCAGCTGGGGACAGTCACCCCTCCACTTT.

The V gene is TRBV28, the J gene TRBJ2-2; 8 bases agree with TRBD1. V was pared by 6 bases and J by 4 bases, with 4 bases of the junction left unmatched. The CDR3 is 14 amino acids. Germline CDR1 is MDHEN and CDR2 is SYDVKM. The CDR3 is CASRQTGATGELFF. The DNA for the CDR3 is TGTGCCAGCAGACAGACAGGGGCCACCGGGGAGCTGTTTTTT.

The chain uses TRBV27 and TRBJ2-7; the D gene is possibly TRBD1 (6 bases). Germline CDR1 and CDR2: MNHEY and SMNVEV (reference sequence). This CDR3 has 13 residues. V lost 6 bases and J 5 bases, leaving 14 bases between the germline ends. The chain's CDR3 is CASRKQGTHEQYF. The CDR3 DNA follows: TGTGCCAGCAGAAAACAGGGCACGCACGAGCAGTACTTC.

The V call is TRBV7-9, the J call TRBJ1-4; D is unresolved. The germline V and J ends were trimmed by 5 bases and 3 bases, with 25 bases remaining between them. There are 19 residues in the CDR3. Germline assignment: CDR1 SEHNR and CDR2 FQNEAQ (reference sequence). CDR3: CASSTTGSLGRKANEKLFF. In nucleotides, the CDR3 is TGTGCCAGCAGCACCACGGGGAGCCTCGGTCGTAAGGCTAATGAAAAACTGTTTTTT.